This TCR beta chain was documented in a study of blood T cells in healthy people across ages. This clonotype was found a few times. Combining a sample-barcoded 5' primer with a J-beta primer mix, a second PCR ran for about 6 to 11 cycles. One entry per CDR3 protein results from TCRdb running MiXCR on the 5' RACE reads. The repertoire holds around 1,000,000 distinct CDR3 sequences, with roughly a quarter as singletons. The germline CDR1 and CDR2 sequences are SGHDT and YYEEEE. There are 14 residues in the CDR3. Trimming removed 4 bases at V and 7 bases at J, with 15 bases between. The sample was also reused in another study, on T cells of mothers and their children. That paper adds: Each child gave approximately 2.8 million TCR beta CDR3 reads (each mother, over 9 million).

The sequenced sample was blood. The V gene is TRBV5-6, the J gene TRBJ2-1, with a weak D call TRBD2 (6 bases). The receptor's source is a girl aged 2 to 10 in good health. CDR3 amino acids: CASSVSRGLNEQFF. CDR3 nucleotides: TGTGCCAGCAGCGTATCGCGGGGTTTGAATGAGCAGTTCTTC.